This T cell receptor (beta chain) comes out of a study of blood T cell repertoires in COVID-19. TCRdb's table, derived via immunoSEQ multiplex PCR, lists solely in-frame clones and lacks some. The sample lists roughly 340,000 clones, 89% seen once, with around 3% in the top ten. Germline V gene sequence: CDR1 SGHDN, CDR2 FVKESK. The V and J ends lost 7 bases and 6 bases, in that order; junction bases with no gene match: 5. This CDR3 is 14 amino acids long. This TCR came from a woman aged 25 to 39 with COVID-19, enrolled during active disease. Input material: peripheral blood. The chain is built from TRBV14 and TRBJ1-6; 8 bases line up with TRBD1. The CDR3 DNA sequence: TGTGCCAGCACATTCGGACAGGGTAATTCACCCCTCCACTTT. Translation gives CASTFGQGNSPLHF.